This entry lists 18 T cell receptor beta chains sequenced from one sample in a study of chronic HIV infection and antiretroviral therapy. TCRdb re-derived calls from the 5' RACE reads in MiXCR, one entry per CDR3 protein. The repertoire holds 25,000 to 35,000 distinct CDR3 sequences, around 8.6% seen once, with about 2.5% in the top ten. Specimen: peripheral blood. These receptors came from an adult who had HIV and had not received antiretroviral therapy, or was an uninfected healthy control (not recorded which).

This chain connects TRBV12-2 to TRBJ1-1; TRBD1, the table's D call, lacks a check against the DNA. TRBV12-2 is a pseudogene locus. This CDR3 has 13 amino acids. The CDR3 loop reads CASRFEGWREAFF. DNA of the CDR3: TGTGCAAGTCGCTTTGAGGGGTGGCGCGAAGCTTTCTTT.

This clonotype was recorded many times. The CDR3 region is CASSPTGTSGTYEQYF. The CDR3 bases are TGTGCCAGCAGCCCCACGGGGACTAGCGGAACCTACGAGCAGTACTTC. The gene calls are TRBV3-1 and TRBJ2-7; 11 nucleotides line up with TRBD2. The V gene's germline CDR1 is LGHDT and CDR2 YNNKEL (reference sequence). The CDR3 loop spans 16 amino acids. Trimming cost V 4 bases and J 2 bases; bases outside gene matches: 7.

This clonotype occurred a few times. The V call is TRBV5-6, the J call TRBJ1-1; D is perhaps TRBD1 (5 bases). The germline V gene encodes CDR1 SGHDT and CDR2 YYEEEE. The V and J ends lost 2 bases and 11 bases respectively, with 10 bases between them. This CDR3 comprises 11 residues. CDR3 sequence reads: CASSFGTRAFF. CDR3 DNA sequence: TGTGCCAGCAGCTTTGGGACCCGGGCTTTCTTT.

The chain links TRBV7-9 to TRBJ1-5; 10 nucleotides match TRBD1. The CDR3 spans 15 residues. The germline V gene encodes CDR1 SEHNR and CDR2 FQNEAQ (reference sequence). V trimming: 5 bases; J trimming: 7 bases; junction bases outside the gene matches: 8. The CDR3 DNA sequence: TGTGCCAGCAGCACGGACAGGGGGATAGAGCAGCCCCAGCATTTT. Translated, it gives CASSTDRGIEQPQHF. Full variable domain (rest looked up from reference TRBV7-9 and TRBJ1-5): DTGVSQNPRHKITKRGQNVTFRCDPISEHNRLYWYRQTLGQGPEFLTYFQNEAQLEKSRLLSDRFSAERPKGSFSTLEIQRTEQGDSAMYLCASSTDRGIEQPQHFGDGTRLSIL.

This clonotype appeared many times. J is TRBJ1-1 and V is TRBV14, with 8 nucleotides matching TRBD1. CDR1 and CDR2 (germline): SGHDN, FVKESK. The J segment lost 4 bases and the V segment lost 4 bases, leaving 2 bases of the junction unmatched. The length of the CDR3 is 13 residues. The CDR3 loop is CASSLTGGTEAFF. The CDR3 region has the DNA TGTGCCAGCAGCCTTACAGGGGGCACTGAAGCTTTCTTT.

The gene calls are TRBV4-3 and TRBJ2-7; tentative D call: TRBD1 (6 bases). The germline CDR1 and CDR2 sequences are LGHNA and YSLEER. Trimming stripped 4 bases from V and 6 bases from J, with 19 bases between. This CDR3 is 15 amino acids long. CDR3 DNA sequence: TGCGCCAGCAGCCCATCAGGGGAGATCGTGTCCGAGCAGTACTTC. Its protein is CASSPSGEIVSEQYF.

This clonotype was observed at least ten times. The chain uses TRBV14 and TRBJ2-1; weak D call: TRBD1 (5 bases). The CDR3 extends over 19 amino acids. V lost 4 bases and J 0 bases, leaving 22 bases between the germline ends. The V gene's germline CDR1 is SGHDN and CDR2 FVKESK. CDR3 loop: CASSPHPKGSLSSYNEQFF. CDR3 DNA: TGTGCCAGCAGCCCCCACCCAAAGGGGTCTCTGAGCTCCTACAATGAGCAGTTCTTC.

This sequence joins TRBV6-2 or TRBV6-3 and TRBJ1-1, with D possibly TRBD1 on 6 matching bases. The V end lost 2 bases, the J end lost 5 bases, and 12 bases lay between the germline ends. The CDR3 totals 14 residues. Germline-derived CDR1 and CDR2 are MNHEY and SVGEGT. The DNA of the CDR3 is TGTGCCAGCAGTTACCTAGGGGGAGATACTGAAGCTTTCTTT. Translating it yields CASSYLGGDTEAFF.

The chain uses TRBV9 and TRBJ2-1, with 7 bases matching TRBD2. Trimming cost V 5 bases and J 6 bases; bases outside gene matches: 14. The CDR3 runs to 16 residues. CDR1 and CDR2 (germline): SGDLS, YYNGEE. The CDR3 DNA sequence: TGTGCCAGCAGTTCCTACCCCTCGACTAGCCCCAATGAGCAGTTCTTC. Protein: CASSSYPSTSPNEQFF.

This clonotype was seen a few times. Relative to the germline gene, one junction end is altered; a read error may explain this. The genes are TRBV12-3 or TRBV12-4 and TRBJ2-1; tentatively, D is TRBD1 (5 bases). The CDR3 is 14 amino acids. The CDR3 DNA sequence: TGTGCCAGCAGTTTTTCCAATCGAGGCAGGGCGCCCCACTTC. This gives the protein CASSFSNRGRAPHF.

In its sample, this clonotype was seen many times. V gene TRBV18 combines with J gene TRBJ1-1; possible D gene TRBD1, 5 bases. The CDR3 is 15 amino acids. V was pared by 1 base and J by 5 bases, with 14 bases between. CDR1 and CDR2 from the germline V gene are KGHSH and LQKENI. CDR3 sequence: CASSPRVDTPTEAFF. The CDR3, as DNA: TGTGCCAGCTCACCACGTGTGGACACCCCAACTGAAGCTTTCTTT.

V usage is TRBV9 and J usage is TRBJ1-6; D unclear. The CDR3 runs to 13 residues. The V gene's germline CDR1 is SGDLS and CDR2 YYNGEE. With 0 bases removed from V and 9 bases from J, the gap between germline ends came to 7 bases. The CDR3 region is CASSVAVSSPLHF. The CDR3 bases are TGTGCCAGCAGCGTAGCTGTTAGTTCACCCCTCCACTTT.

This clonotype appeared a few times. The gene calls are TRBV6-1 and TRBJ1-5; tentative D call: TRBD1 (6 bases). The germline V gene encodes CDR1 MNHNS and CDR2 SASEGT. V shed 6 bases and J shed 5 bases, with 14 bases lying between them. The CDR3 runs to 14 residues. The CDR3 reads CASSSGTQDQPQHF. The CDR3 nucleotides are TGTGCCAGCAGCTCCGGGACACAAGATCAGCCCCAGCATTTT.

This clonotype was seen a few times. This chain uses TRBV10-3 with TRBJ2-2; D unclear. Germline lookup yields CDR1 ENHRY and CDR2 SYGVKD. V lost 6 bases to trimming and J lost 0 bases, with 5 bases between them. CDR3 length: 13 residues. This CDR3 reads CAIRLSNTGELFF. DNA for the CDR3: TGTGCCATCAGGTTATCGAACACCGGGGAGCTGTTTTTT.

Ten or more counts support this clonotype. V is TRBV7-2 and J is TRBJ1-1; D remains unclear. From germline, CDR1 is SGHTA and CDR2 FQGNSA. This CDR3 has 13 residues. V dropped 2 bases and J dropped 1 base, with 5 bases sitting between them. This CDR3 reads CASSLLGNTEAFF. CDR3 bases: TGTGCCAGCAGCTTACTGGGGAACACTGAAGCTTTCTTT.

This clonotype was seen a handful of times. V and J are TRBV6-6 and TRBJ1-1, with D perhaps matching TRBD1 (5 bases). V was cut by 0 bases and J by 3 bases, with 17 bases left in between. The CDR3 consists of 17 residues. Germline loops: CDR1 MNHNY, CDR2 SVGAGI (reference sequence). The CDR3 bases are TGTGCCAGCAGTTACTCGAGGGGAAGAAGAGGGGACACTGAAGCTTTCTTT. Residues: CASSYSRGRRGDTEAFF.

This clonotype was observed many times. Because the CDR3 is missing its conserved closing phenylalanine or tryptophan, this is likely a read error. It is unclear where the CDR3 begins or ends on the DNA, so no DNA is shown, and the CDR3 is as TCRdb lists it. The chain recombines TRBV21-1 with TRBJ2-7; the table calls TRBD1, which could not be checked here. TRBV21-1 is described as a pseudogene. The CDR3 spans 11 amino acids, including both terminal residues. CDR3: CASSPREDGPI.

This clonotype appeared many times. This chain uses TRBV5-1 with TRBJ2-3; 7 bases map to TRBD2. V gave up 1 base and J gave up 2 bases; unmatched junction bases: 1. The CDR3 is 14 amino acids. Germline values: CDR1 SGHRS, CDR2 YFSETQ. The CDR3 sequence: CASSLSGVTDTQYF. CDR3 nucleotides: TGCGCCAGCAGCTTGAGCGGGGTCACAGATACGCAGTATTTT.